The rows below give T cell receptor beta chains drawn from one sample of a study of shared clonotypes between healthy human individuals. TCRdb keeps only in-frame clones here, not all; method: immunoSEQ multiplex PCR. The sample contains over 2 million clones, 80% to 95% of which appear only once. The material sequenced was naive CD4+ T cells from PBMCs. These receptors came from a man aged 18 to 35 in good health. Some clones in this sample may be carry-over from other donors' samples. Each CDR3 is given with its conserved first and last residue. A D gene is named only where the DNA matches it firmly. Only part of the rows carry a size: once, few, many, or a class if the clone is expanded.

clone size: few; V gene: TRBV29-1; D gene: -; J gene: TRBJ1-1; CDR3 DNA: TGCAGCGTTGAAGATCCGGGCAATTCAGCTTTCTTT; CDR3 protein: CSVEDPGNSAFF
clone size: once; V gene: TRBV28; D gene: TRBD2; J gene: TRBJ2-1; CDR3 DNA: TGTGCCAGCAGTCTATCCGGGGACTTCGGGACTAGAATATACAATGAGCAGTTCTTC; CDR3 protein: CASSLSGDFGTRIYNEQFF
clone size: -; V gene: TRBV6-6; D gene: TRBD2; J gene: TRBJ2-1; CDR3 DNA: TGTGCCAGCAGCGCGACTAGCGGGATTTACAATGAGCAGTTCTTC; CDR3 protein: CASSATSGIYNEQFF
clone size: -; V gene: TRBV28; D gene: -; J gene: TRBJ1-6; CDR3 DNA: TGTGCCAGCAGTTTAGGAGGGTCACCCCTCCACTTT; CDR3 protein: CASSLGGSPLHF
clone size: -; V gene: TRBV4-1; D gene: -; J gene: TRBJ2-5; CDR3 DNA: TGCGCCAGCAGCCAAGATGATCGGACGGATAGAGAGACCCAGTACTTC; CDR3 protein: CASSQDDRTDRETQYF
clone size: once; V gene: TRBV19; D gene: -; J gene: TRBJ1-4; CDR3 DNA: TGTGCCAGTAGCCTTGAGGGCTTTGGAGGTGAAAAACTGTTTTTT; CDR3 protein: CASSLEGFGGEKLFF
clone size: -; V gene: TRBV19; D gene: -; J gene: TRBJ2-3; CDR3 DNA: TGTGCCAGTAGGCCGAGAGGGGCCCGGGGTGATACGCAGTATTTT; CDR3 protein: CASRPRGARGDTQYF
clone size: -; V gene: TRBV5-1; D gene: -; J gene: TRBJ2-1; CDR3 DNA: TGCGCCAGCAGCTTGATGGGGTCGTCCTACAATGAGCAGTTCTTC; CDR3 protein: CASSLMGSSYNEQFF
clone size: -; V gene: TRBV5-4; D gene: TRBD2; J gene: TRBJ2-5; CDR3 DNA: TGTGCCAGCAGCTTGTGGGAGGGACTAGCGGGAGAGGGGAAGACCCAGTACTTC; CDR3 protein: CASSLWEGLAGEGKTQYF
clone size: -; V gene: TRBV2; D gene: -; J gene: TRBJ1-5; CDR3 DNA: TGTGCCAGCAGTGAAAGACAGGAGCATCAGCCCCAGCATTTT; CDR3 protein: CASSERQEHQPQHF
clone size: -; V gene: TRBV28; D gene: -; J gene: TRBJ1-1; CDR3 DNA: TGTGCCAGCAGTGTGATATATGGAAGCACTGAAGCTTTCTTT; CDR3 protein: CASSVIYGSTEAFF
clone size: -; V gene: TRBV7-3; D gene: -; J gene: TRBJ1-1; CDR3 DNA: TGTGCCAGCAGCTTATTCGGGGGGGTTAGCACTGAAGCTTTCTTT; CDR3 protein: CASSLFGGVSTEAFF
clone size: -; V gene: TRBV5-5; D gene: -; J gene: TRBJ2-5; CDR3 DNA: TGTGCCAGCAGCTTGGCATCAAATCAAGAGACCCAGTACTTC; CDR3 protein: CASSLASNQETQYF
clone size: -; V gene: TRBV28; D gene: -; J gene: TRBJ1-2; CDR3 DNA: TGTGCCAGCAGTAGTCAGGTTCTTTCCAACTATGGCTACACCTTC; CDR3 protein: CASSSQVLSNYGYTF
clone size: once; V gene: TRBV9; D gene: -; J gene: TRBJ1-1; CDR3 DNA: TGTGCCAGCAGAAGTTGGACAGCCGACCTTAGGAAAGCTTTCTTT; CDR3 protein: CASRSWTADLRKAFF
clone size: -; V gene: TRBV28; D gene: -; J gene: TRBJ1-1; CDR3 DNA: TGTGCCAGCAAACTTCTGACGAGCCAAGCTTTCTTT; CDR3 protein: CASKLLTSQAFF
clone size: -; V gene: TRBV28; D gene: -; J gene: TRBJ2-1; CDR3 DNA: TGTGCCAGCAGTTTTGGGGGGCTATCCTACAATGAGCAGTTCTTC; CDR3 protein: CASSFGGLSYNEQFF
clone size: -; V gene: TRBV7-9; D gene: TRBD1; J gene: TRBJ1-4; CDR3 DNA: TGTGCCAGCAGCTTGCGTGCACAGGGGGGTGGGAAACTGTTTTTT; CDR3 protein: CASSLRAQGGGKLFF
clone size: -; V gene: TRBV5-1; D gene: -; J gene: TRBJ2-5; CDR3 DNA: TGCGCCAGCAGCTTGCTGCCAGATCAAGAGACCCAGTACTTC; CDR3 protein: CASSLLPDQETQYF
clone size: -; V gene: TRBV4-2; D gene: -; J gene: TRBJ1-3; CDR3 DNA: TGTGCCAGCAGCCAGGCTCGCGGGCAGGGGGGAAACACCATATATTTT; CDR3 protein: CASSQARGQGGNTIYF
clone size: -; V gene: TRBV4-1; D gene: -; J gene: TRBJ1-4; CDR3 DNA: TGCGCCAGCAGCCAAGGACGGGCAACTAATGAAAAACTGTTTTTT; CDR3 protein: CASSQGRATNEKLFF
clone size: -; V gene: TRBV7-9; D gene: -; J gene: TRBJ2-2; CDR3 DNA: TGTGCCACATCCTCGGGAACGAACACCGGGGAGCTGTTTTTT; CDR3 protein: CATSSGTNTGELFF
clone size: few; V gene: TRBV5-1; D gene: TRBD1; J gene: TRBJ1-1; CDR3 DNA: TGCGCCAGCAGCCCGGGACAGGGGAACACTGAAGCTTTCTTT; CDR3 protein: CASSPGQGNTEAFF
clone size: -; V gene: TRBV5-8; D gene: -; J gene: TRBJ1-1; CDR3 DNA: TGTGCCAGCAGCTTGGAAGGTCTCAGGTTATTTGATGAAGCTTTCTTT; CDR3 protein: CASSLEGLRLFDEAFF
clone size: -; V gene: TRBV5-1; D gene: -; J gene: TRBJ2-5; CDR3 DNA: TGCGCCAGCATGGGCGGAGGGACCGCCGAGACCCAGTACTTC; CDR3 protein: CASMGGGTAETQYF
clone size: -; V gene: TRBV27; D gene: -; J gene: TRBJ2-3; CDR3 DNA: TGTGCCAGCAGGACACCGGCGGCAGATACGCAGTATTTT; CDR3 protein: CASRTPAADTQYF
clone size: -; V gene: TRBV2; D gene: -; J gene: TRBJ2-1; CDR3 DNA: TGTGCCAGCAGTGCCCAGAGGACCTACAATGAGCAGTTCTTC; CDR3 protein: CASSAQRTYNEQFF
clone size: -; V gene: TRBV5-8; D gene: -; J gene: TRBJ1-6; CDR3 DNA: TGTGCCAGCAGCCCCCGGGACGGGGATTCACCCCTCCACTTT; CDR3 protein: CASSPRDGDSPLHF
clone size: -; V gene: TRBV15; D gene: TRBD2; J gene: TRBJ2-1; CDR3 DNA: TGTGCCACCAGCAGAGACTTAGCGGGAGTATCCTACAATGAGCAGTTCTTC; CDR3 protein: CATSRDLAGVSYNEQFF
clone size: once; V gene: TRBV29-1; D gene: -; J gene: TRBJ2-1; CDR3 DNA: TGCAGCGTTTTGGAGCCAAGCTCCTACAATGAGCAGTTCTTC; CDR3 protein: CSVLEPSSYNEQFF
clone size: -; V gene: TRBV9; D gene: TRBD2; J gene: TRBJ2-3; CDR3 DNA: TGTGCCAGCAGCACCGGGGCTAGCGGGAGCGCAGATACGCAGTATTTT; CDR3 protein: CASSTGASGSADTQYF
clone size: -; V gene: TRBV11-3; D gene: TRBD1; J gene: TRBJ2-1; CDR3 DNA: TGTGCCAGCAGCCGACAGGGTGAGAGCTACAATGAGCAGTTCTTC; CDR3 protein: CASSRQGESYNEQFF
clone size: -; V gene: TRBV7-9; D gene: -; J gene: TRBJ1-2; CDR3 DNA: TGTGCCAGCGCCTTAATCGGGGACTATGGCTACACCTTC; CDR3 protein: CASALIGDYGYTF
clone size: -; V gene: TRBV14; D gene: TRBD2; J gene: TRBJ2-5; CDR3 DNA: TGTGCCAGCAGCCAAGACTGGGAGGGGGAGACCCAGTACTTC; CDR3 protein: CASSQDWEGETQYF
clone size: -; V gene: TRBV15; D gene: -; J gene: TRBJ2-1; CDR3 DNA: TGTGCCACCAGCAGAGATCTGACTAGTTGGCAGTTCTTC; CDR3 protein: CATSRDLTSWQFF
clone size: -; V gene: TRBV28; D gene: TRBD2; J gene: TRBJ2-3; CDR3 DNA: TGTGCCAGCAAATTCCCCCCGGGGACTAGCTTCGCGGGCACAGATACGCAGTATTTT; CDR3 protein: CASKFPPGTSFAGTDTQYF
clone size: -; V gene: TRBV7-9; D gene: -; J gene: TRBJ2-3; CDR3 DNA: TGTGCCAGCAGCCCTCTATCCGGCACAGATACGCAGTATTTT; CDR3 protein: CASSPLSGTDTQYF
clone size: -; V gene: TRBV18; D gene: -; J gene: TRBJ2-2; CDR3 DNA: TGTGCCAGCTCACCGATCCACACCGGGGAGCTGTTTTTT; CDR3 protein: CASSPIHTGELFF
clone size: -; V gene: TRBV28; D gene: -; J gene: TRBJ2-5; CDR3 DNA: TGTGCCTTACAAGAGACCCAGTACTTC; CDR3 protein: CALQETQYF
clone size: -; V gene: TRBV5-1; D gene: TRBD1; J gene: TRBJ2-2; CDR3 DNA: TGCGCCAGCAGAACAGGGGGCGTGAACACCGGGGAGCTGTTTTTT; CDR3 protein: CASRTGGVNTGELFF
clone size: -; V gene: TRBV5-1; D gene: TRBD1; J gene: TRBJ2-2; CDR3 DNA: TGCGCCAGCAGCTCCGTCGGACAGGGGGCAAGCGGGGAGCTGTTTTTT; CDR3 protein: CASSSVGQGASGELFF
clone size: once; V gene: TRBV30; D gene: -; J gene: TRBJ2-1; CDR3 DNA: TGTGCCTGGAGTGCCTATAGGGAGCAGTTCTTC; CDR3 protein: CAWSAYREQFF